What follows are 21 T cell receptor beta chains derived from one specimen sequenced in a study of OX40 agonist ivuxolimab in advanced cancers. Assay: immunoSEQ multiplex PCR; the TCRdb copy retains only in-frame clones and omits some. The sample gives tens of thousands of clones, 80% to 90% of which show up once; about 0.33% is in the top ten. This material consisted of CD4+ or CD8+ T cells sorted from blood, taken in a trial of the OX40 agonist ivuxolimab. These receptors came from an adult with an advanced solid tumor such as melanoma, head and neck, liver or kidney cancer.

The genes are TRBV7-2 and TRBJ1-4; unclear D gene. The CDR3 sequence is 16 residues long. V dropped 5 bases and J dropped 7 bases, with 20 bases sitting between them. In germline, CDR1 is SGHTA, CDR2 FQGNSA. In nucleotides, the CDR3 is TGTGCCAGCAGCCCCAGGAGGTTAAGGGATATTGAAAAACTGTTTTTT. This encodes CASSPRRLRDIEKLFF.

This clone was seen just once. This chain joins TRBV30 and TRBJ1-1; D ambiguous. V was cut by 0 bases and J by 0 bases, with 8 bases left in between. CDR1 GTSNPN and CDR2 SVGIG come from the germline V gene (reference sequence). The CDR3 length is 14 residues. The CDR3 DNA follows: TGTGCCTGGAGTGTACCAGCGATGAACACTGAAGCTTTCTTT. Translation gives CAWSVPAMNTEAFF. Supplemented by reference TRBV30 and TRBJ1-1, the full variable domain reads SQTIHQWPATLVQPVGSPLSLECTVEGTSNPNLYWYRQAAGRGLQLLFYSVGIGQISSEVPQNLSASRPQDRQFILSSKKLLLSDSGFYLCAWSVPAMNTEAFFGQGTRLTVV.

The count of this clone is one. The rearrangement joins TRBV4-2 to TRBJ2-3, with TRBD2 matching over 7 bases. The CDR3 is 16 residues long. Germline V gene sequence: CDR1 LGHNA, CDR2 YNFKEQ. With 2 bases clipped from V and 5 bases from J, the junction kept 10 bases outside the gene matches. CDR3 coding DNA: TGTGCCAGCAGCCAACTGACCGGGAGGTCCGAAGATACGCAGTATTTT. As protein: CASSQLTGRSEDTQYF.

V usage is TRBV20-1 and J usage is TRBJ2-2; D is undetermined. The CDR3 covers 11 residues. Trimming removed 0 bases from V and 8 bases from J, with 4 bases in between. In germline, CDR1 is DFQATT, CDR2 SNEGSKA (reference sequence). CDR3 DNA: TGCAGTGCTAGAGATGGGGGGGAGCTGTTTTTT. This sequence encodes CSARDGGELFF.

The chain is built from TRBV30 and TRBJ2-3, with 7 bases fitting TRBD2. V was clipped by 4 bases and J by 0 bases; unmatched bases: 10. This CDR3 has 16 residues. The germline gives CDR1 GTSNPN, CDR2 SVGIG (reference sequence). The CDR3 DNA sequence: TGTGCCTGGACTCGCGCCCGGCGGGGGAGCACAGATACGCAGTATTTT. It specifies CAWTRARRGSTDTQYF. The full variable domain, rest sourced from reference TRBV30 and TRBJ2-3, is SQTIHQWPATLVQPVGSPLSLECTVEGTSNPNLYWYRQAAGRGLQLLFYSVGIGQISSEVPQNLSASRPQDRQFILSSKKLLLSDSGFYLCAWTRARRGSTDTQYFGPGTRLTVL.

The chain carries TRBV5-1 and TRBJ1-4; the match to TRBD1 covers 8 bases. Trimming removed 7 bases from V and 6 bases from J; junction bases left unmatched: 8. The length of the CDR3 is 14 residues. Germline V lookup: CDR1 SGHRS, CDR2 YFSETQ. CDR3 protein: CASARTGRDEKLFF. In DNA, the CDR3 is TGCGCCAGCGCTAGGACAGGGAGGGATGAAAAACTGTTTTTT.

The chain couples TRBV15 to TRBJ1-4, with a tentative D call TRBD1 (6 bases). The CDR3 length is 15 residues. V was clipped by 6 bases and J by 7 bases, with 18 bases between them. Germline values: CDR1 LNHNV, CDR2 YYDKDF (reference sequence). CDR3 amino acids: CATSLRTGTSEKLFF. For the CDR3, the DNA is TGTGCCACCAGTTTGAGAACAGGGACAAGTGAAAAACTGTTTTTT.

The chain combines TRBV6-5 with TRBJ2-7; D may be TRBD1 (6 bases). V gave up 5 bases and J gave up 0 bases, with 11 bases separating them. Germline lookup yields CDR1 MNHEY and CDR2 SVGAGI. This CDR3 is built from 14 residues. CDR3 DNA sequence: TGTGCCAGCAGTCCGAACAGGGACTCCTACGAGCAGTACTTC. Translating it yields CASSPNRDSYEQYF.

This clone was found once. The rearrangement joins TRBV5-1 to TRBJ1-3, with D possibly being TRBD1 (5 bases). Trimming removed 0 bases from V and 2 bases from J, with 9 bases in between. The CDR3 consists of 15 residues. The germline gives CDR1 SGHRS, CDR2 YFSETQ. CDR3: CASSLVAGTGNTIYF. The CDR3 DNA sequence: TGCGCCAGCAGCTTGGTAGCAGGGACTGGAAACACCATATATTTT.

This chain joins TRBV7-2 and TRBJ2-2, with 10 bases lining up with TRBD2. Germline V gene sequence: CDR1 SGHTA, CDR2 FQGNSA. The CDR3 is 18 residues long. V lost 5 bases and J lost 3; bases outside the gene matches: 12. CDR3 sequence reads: CASSLRGAGGPDTGELFF. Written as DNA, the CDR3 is TGTGCCAGCAGCCTACGGGGAGCGGGGGGGCCAGACACCGGGGAGCTGTTTTTT.

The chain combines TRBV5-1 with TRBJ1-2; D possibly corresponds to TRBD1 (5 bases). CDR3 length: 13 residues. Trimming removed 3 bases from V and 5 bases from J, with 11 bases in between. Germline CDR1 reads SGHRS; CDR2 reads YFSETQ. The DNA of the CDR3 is TGCGCCAGCAGCTCCTCCCAGGGTTATGGCTACACCTTC. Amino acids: CASSSSQGYGYTF. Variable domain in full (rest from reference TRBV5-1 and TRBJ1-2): KAGVTQTPRYLIKTRGQQVTLSCSPISGHRSVSWYQQTPGQGLQFLFEYFSETQRNKGNFPGRFSGRQFSNSRSEMNVSTLELGDSALYLCASSSSQGYGYTFGSGTRLTVV.

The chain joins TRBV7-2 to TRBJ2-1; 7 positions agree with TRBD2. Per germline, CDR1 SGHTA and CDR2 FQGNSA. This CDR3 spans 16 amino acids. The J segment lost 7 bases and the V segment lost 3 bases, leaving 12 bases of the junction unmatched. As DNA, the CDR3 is TGTGCCAGCAGCTTCCCCACGGTGGCGGGGGTAAATGAGCAGTTCTTC. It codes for CASSFPTVAGVNEQFF.

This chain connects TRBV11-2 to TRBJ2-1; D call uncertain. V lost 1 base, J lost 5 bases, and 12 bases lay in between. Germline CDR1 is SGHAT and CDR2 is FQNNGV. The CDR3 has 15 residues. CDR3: CASSLGVRTDNEQFF. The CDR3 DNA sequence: TGTGCCAGCAGCTTAGGTGTTCGTACGGACAATGAGCAGTTCTTC.

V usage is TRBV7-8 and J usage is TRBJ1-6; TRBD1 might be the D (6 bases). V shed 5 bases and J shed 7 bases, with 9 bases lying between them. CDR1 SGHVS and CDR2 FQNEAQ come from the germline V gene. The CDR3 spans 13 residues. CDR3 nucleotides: TGTGCCAGCAGCGCGGGACAAAATTCACCCCTCCACTTT. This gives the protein CASSAGQNSPLHF.

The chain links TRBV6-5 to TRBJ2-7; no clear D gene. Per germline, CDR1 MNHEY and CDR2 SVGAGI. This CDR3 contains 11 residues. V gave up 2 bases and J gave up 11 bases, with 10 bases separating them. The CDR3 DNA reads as TGTGCCAGCAGTTACAGGGCTAGAGAGTACTTC. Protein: CASSYRAREYF.

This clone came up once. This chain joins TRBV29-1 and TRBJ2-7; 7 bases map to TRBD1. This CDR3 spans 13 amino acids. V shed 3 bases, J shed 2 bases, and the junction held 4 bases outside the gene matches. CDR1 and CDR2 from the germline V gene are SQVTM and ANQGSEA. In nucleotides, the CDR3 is TGCAGCGTTGATGGGGACAGTCCCTACGAGCAGTACTTC. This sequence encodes CSVDGDSPYEQYF.

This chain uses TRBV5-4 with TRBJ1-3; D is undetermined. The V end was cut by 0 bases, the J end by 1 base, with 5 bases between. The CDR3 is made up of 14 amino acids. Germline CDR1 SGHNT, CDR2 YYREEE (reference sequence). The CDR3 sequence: CASSLVGSGNTIYF. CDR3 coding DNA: TGTGCCAGCAGCTTGGTGGGTTCTGGAAACACCATATATTTT.

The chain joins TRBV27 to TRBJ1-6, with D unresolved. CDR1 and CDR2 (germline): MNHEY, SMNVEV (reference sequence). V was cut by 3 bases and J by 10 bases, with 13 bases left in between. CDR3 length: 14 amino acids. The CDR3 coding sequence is TGTGCCAGCAGTTTGAGACGGTCAGAGTCACCCCTCCACTTT. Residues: CASSLRRSESPLHF.

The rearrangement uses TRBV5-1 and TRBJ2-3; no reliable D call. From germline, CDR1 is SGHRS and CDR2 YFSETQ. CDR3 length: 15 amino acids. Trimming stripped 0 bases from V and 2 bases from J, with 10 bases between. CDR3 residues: CASSLGPAATDTQYF. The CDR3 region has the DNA TGCGCCAGCAGCTTGGGGCCCGCGGCCACAGATACGCAGTATTTT.

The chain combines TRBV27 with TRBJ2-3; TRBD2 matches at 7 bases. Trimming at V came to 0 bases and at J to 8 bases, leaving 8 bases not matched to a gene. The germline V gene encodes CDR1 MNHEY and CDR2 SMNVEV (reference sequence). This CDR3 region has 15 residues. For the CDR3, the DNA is TGTGCCAGCAGTTTATCTTGGAGCGGGGTATCTACGCAGTATTTT. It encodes CASSLSWSGVSTQYF.

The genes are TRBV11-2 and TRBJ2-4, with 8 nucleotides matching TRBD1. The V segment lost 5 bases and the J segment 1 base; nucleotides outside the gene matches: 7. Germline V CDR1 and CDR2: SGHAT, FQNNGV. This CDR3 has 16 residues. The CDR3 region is CASSGSNRGAKNIQYF. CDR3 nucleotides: TGTGCCAGCAGCGGATCGAACAGGGGGGCCAAAAACATTCAGTACTTC.